A single sample gave rise to the 26 T cell receptor beta chains below, sequenced in a study of T cell responses to AZD1222 COVID-19 vaccine. Profiled with immunoSEQ multiplex PCR; TCRdb holds only in-frame clones, not every one. The sample contains about 140,000 clones, approximately 88% of which appear only once. Source: peripheral blood, taken on day 0 of AZD1222 vaccination. The receptors were sampled from an adult in good health.

The J gene is TRBJ2-1, the V gene TRBV30; D not certain. V shed 1 base and J shed 3 bases, with 7 bases lying between them. This CDR3 is built from 13 residues. Germline CDR1 and CDR2: GTSNPN and SVGIG (reference sequence). CDR3 DNA sequence: TGTGCCTGGAGTGCCGGCCGCTACAATGAGCAGTTCTTC. Amino acids: CAWSAGRYNEQFF.

The chain carries TRBV2 and TRBJ2-7; TRBD1 agrees at 11 bases. In germline, CDR1 is SNHLY, CDR2 FYNNEI. V lost 6 bases and J lost 5; bases outside the gene matches: 12. The CDR3 length is 16 residues. The CDR3 sequence: CASSQLGRDRGNEQYF. In DNA form, the CDR3 reads TGTGCCAGCAGCCAATTGGGGCGGGACAGGGGGAACGAGCAGTACTTC.

The V and J genes are TRBV2 and TRBJ2-2, with TRBD1 as a possible D gene (5 bases). Germline V gene sequence: CDR1 SNHLY, CDR2 FYNNEI. Deletions cut 4 bases from V and 7 bases from J, with 13 bases between. This CDR3 comprises 14 residues. CDR3: CASSARTQDGELFF. The CDR3, as DNA: TGTGCCAGCAGTGCGAGGACACAAGACGGGGAGCTGTTTTTT.

As DNA, the CDR3 is TGTGCCAGCAAACCCGGGGGACAGAATAATGAAAAACTGTTTTTT. Translated, it gives CASKPGGQNNEKLFF. The chain couples TRBV28 to TRBJ1-4, with 7 bases fitting TRBD1. There are 15 residues in the CDR3. J gave up 4 bases and V 7 bases, and 9 bases lay outside the gene matches. The germline V gene has CDR1 MDHEN and CDR2 SYDVKM.

The gene calls are TRBV6-5 and TRBJ1-1; D not certain. The CDR3 runs 15 residues. From germline, CDR1 is MNHEY and CDR2 SVGAGI. V was pared by 8 bases and J by 5 bases, with 21 bases between. The CDR3 reads CASASNRGGGTEAFF. The CDR3 nucleotides read TGTGCCAGCGCCTCGAACCGGGGAGGTGGGACTGAAGCTTTCTTT.

This chain connects TRBV28 to TRBJ1-1, with 9 positions matching TRBD1. The germline CDR1 and CDR2 sequences are MDHEN and SYDVKM. CDR3 length: 12 residues. After removal of 6 bases from V and 11 bases from J, the junction contained 7 bases not matched to a gene. The CDR3 bases are TGTGCCAGCAGATCGCCGGGACAGGGTGCTTTCTTT. Translation: CASRSPGQGAFF.

This clone was found once. In DNA form, the CDR3 reads TGTGCCAGCAGCGTAAGGGACAGGGGGTACATGAACACTGAAGCTTTCTTT. Translated: CASSVRDRGYMNTEAFF. The chain links TRBV9 to TRBJ1-1; 11 positions match TRBD1. Per germline, CDR1 SGDLS and CDR2 YYNGEE. J was trimmed by 0 bases and V by 1 base; bases with no gene match: 5. This CDR3 contains 17 residues.

V and J are TRBV14 and TRBJ1-4; D uncertain. The CDR3 totals 12 residues. Trimming took 1 base from V and 7 from J, leaving 4 bases between them. The germline V gene encodes CDR1 SGHDN and CDR2 FVKESK. CDR3: CASSQVGEKLFF. The DNA for the CDR3 is TGTGCCAGCAGCCAAGTCGGTGAAAAACTGTTTTTT.

The gene calls are TRBV5-1 and TRBJ1-4; tentatively, D is TRBD1 (6 bases). V lost 1 base and J lost 2, with 6 bases in between. Germline V gene lookup returns CDR1 SGHRS and CDR2 YFSETQ. The CDR3 consists of 14 residues. As DNA, the CDR3 is TGCGCCAGCAGCTTGACAGGGACTAATGAAAAACTGTTTTTT. Its translation: CASSLTGTNEKLFF. The full variable domain, with the rest looked up from reference TRBV5-1 and TRBJ1-4, is KAGVTQTPRYLIKTRGQQVTLSCSPISGHRSVSWYQQTPGQGLQFLFEYFSETQRNKGNFPGRFSGRQFSNSRSEMNVSTLELGDSALYLCASSLTGTNEKLFFGSGTQLSVL.

The chain links TRBV11-2 to TRBJ1-1; 7 bases agree with TRBD1. The V segment lost 5 bases and the J segment 10 bases; nucleotides outside the gene matches: 13. The CDR3 loop spans 14 amino acids. From germline, CDR1 is SGHAT and CDR2 FQNNGV. Written as DNA, the CDR3 is TGTGCCAGCAGCAACACGAAACATAACAGGGGAGCTTTCTTT. Protein: CASSNTKHNRGAFF.

This sequence joins TRBV6-5 and TRBJ2-2, with a possible D match to TRBD2 (6 bases). The CDR3 covers 15 residues. V was pared by 6 bases and J by 3 bases, with 14 bases between. Germline CDR1 is MNHEY and CDR2 is SVGAGI. CDR3 sequence (DNA): TGTGCCAGCAGGACGGAGTGGGGGGACACCGGGGAGCTGTTTTTT. It is translated as CASRTEWGDTGELFF.

The V call is TRBV5-1, the J call TRBJ1-5; 9 nucleotides align to TRBD1. The V and J ends lost 0 bases and 5 bases, in that order; junction bases with no gene match: 0. The CDR3 runs 14 residues. CDR1 is SGHRS, CDR2 YFSETQ, per germline. The CDR3 here is CASSLGQGDQPQHF. The CDR3 DNA reads as TGCGCCAGCAGCTTGGGACAGGGGGATCAGCCCCAGCATTTT.

V is TRBV2 and J is TRBJ1-2; 10 bases are shared with TRBD1. The V segment lost 6 bases and the J segment 4 bases; nucleotides outside the gene matches: 8. This CDR3 is 15 amino acids long. Germline V CDR1 and CDR2: SNHLY, FYNNEI. For the CDR3, the DNA is TGTGCCAGCAGCGGGGGACAGGGGAGAAGCTATGGCTACACCTTC. This codes for CASSGGQGRSYGYTF.

A single count supports this clone. This chain uses TRBV5-1 with TRBJ2-7, with TRBD1 identical over 8 bases. The CDR3 loop spans 13 amino acids. From germline, CDR1 is SGHRS and CDR2 YFSETQ. The J segment lost 7 bases and the V segment lost 4 bases, leaving 7 bases of the junction unmatched. The CDR3: CASSPDRVEEQYF. In DNA, the CDR3 is TGCGCCAGCAGCCCGGACAGGGTGGAAGAGCAGTACTTC.

The genes are TRBV3-1 (or the pseudogene TRBV3-2) and TRBJ2-4; 11 nucleotides agree with TRBD1. The germline V gene encodes CDR1 LGHDT and CDR2 YNNKEL (reference sequence). V was clipped by 3 bases and J by 13 bases; unmatched bases: 11. CDR3 length: 15 residues. The CDR3 DNA reads as TGTGCCAGCAGCCAGGACAGGGGGCCTTCCAGCAAACAGTACTTC. It yields the protein CASSQDRGPSSKQYF.

The chain carries TRBV9 and TRBJ1-1, with D possibly being TRBD1 (6 bases). CDR3 length: 17 amino acids. Germline CDR1 is SGDLS and CDR2 is YYNGEE. Trimming cost V 1 base and J 5 bases, with 21 bases left between them. CDR3 coding DNA: TGTGCCAGCAGCGTATCCCAGGCAGGGAAAGGGGGAACTGAAGCTTTCTTT. This gives the protein CASSVSQAGKGGTEAFF. Drawing the rest from reference TRBV9 and TRBJ1-1, the complete variable domain is DSGVTQTPKHLITATGQRVTLRCSPRSGDLSVYWYQQSLDQGLQFLIQYYNGEERAKGNILERFSAQQFPDLHSELNLSSLELGDSALYFCASSVSQAGKGGTEAFFGQGTRLTVV.

This clone was found once. The chain links TRBV28 to TRBJ1-1; D is unclear. The germline V gene has CDR1 MDHEN and CDR2 SYDVKM. This CDR3 is built from 11 residues. Trimming took off 5 bases at V and 5 bases at J, with 6 bases between the two ends. For the CDR3, the DNA is TGTGCCAGCAGTAGATTGACTGAAGCTTTCTTT. Protein: CASSRLTEAFF.

The chain joins TRBV28 to TRBJ2-7; D may be TRBD1 (6 bases). Per the germline V gene, CDR1 is MDHEN and CDR2 is SYDVKM. The CDR3 extends over 16 amino acids. V was cut by 3 bases and J by 2 bases, with 17 bases left in between. For the CDR3, the DNA is TGTGCCAGCAGTTTCCATCTGACAGGCCTTACCTACGAGCAGTACTTC. This encodes CASSFHLTGLTYEQYF.

CDR3 region: CASSSRGRTSGANVLTF. The CDR3 region has the DNA TGCGCCAGCAGCTCAAGGGGTAGGACGTCTGGGGCCAACGTCCTGACTTTC. This chain uses TRBV5-1 with TRBJ2-6; D possibly corresponds to TRBD1 (5 bases). The germline V and J ends were trimmed by 3 bases and 1 base, with 14 bases remaining between them. Germline loops: CDR1 SGHRS, CDR2 YFSETQ. The CDR3 is 17 residues long.

This chain links TRBV6-5 with TRBJ2-5, with 9 nucleotides matching TRBD1. CDR3 length equals 16 residues. V shed 0 bases and J 5 bases; nucleotides not matched to a gene: 7. Germline V gene lookup returns CDR1 MNHEY and CDR2 SVGAGI. The CDR3 DNA reads TGTGCCAGCAGTTACTCGTCGAGACAGGGGGTTGAGACCCAGTACTTC. It is translated as CASSYSSRQGVETQYF.

The chain links TRBV7-8 to TRBJ2-1; D tentatively fits TRBD1 or TRBD2 (6 bases each). Germline V gives CDR1 SGHVS, CDR2 FQNEAQ. The germline V and J ends were trimmed by 5 bases and 5 bases, with 13 bases remaining between them. The CDR3 extends over 14 amino acids. The CDR3 DNA is TGTGCCAGCAGCCAGGGGACTTTTAACAATGAGCAGTTCTTC. Residues: CASSQGTFNNEQFF.

The chain combines TRBV30 with TRBJ1-1, with D possibly matching TRBD1 (6 bases). The germline gives CDR1 GTSNPN, CDR2 SVGIG (reference sequence). The length of the CDR3 is 13 residues. V gave up 3 bases and J gave up 1 base, with 9 bases separating them. CDR3 sequence (DNA): TGTGCCTGGAGAGCAGGGGCGAACACTGAAGCTTTCTTT. Amino acids: CAWRAGANTEAFF.

CDR3 protein: CASSTRPTEHTEAFF. CDR3 nucleotide sequence: TGTGCCAGCAGCACAAGACCGACGGAGCACACTGAAGCTTTCTTT. The V gene is TRBV11-2, the J gene TRBJ1-1; no definite D call. V lost 5 bases and J 3 bases, leaving 16 bases between the germline ends. The CDR3 covers 15 residues. CDR1 is SGHAT and CDR2 is FQNNGV in the germline V gene. Together with reference TRBV11-2 and TRBJ1-1, the CDR3 gives the full variable domain: EAGVAQSPRYKIIEKRQSVAFWCNPISGHATLYWYQQILGQGPKLLIQFQNNGVVDDSQLPKDRFSAERLKGVDSTLKIQPAKLEDSAVYLCASSTRPTEHTEAFFGQGTRLTVV.

The chain couples TRBV10-3 to TRBJ1-1; the match to TRBD1 covers 7 bases. Trimming cost V 3 bases and J 7 bases; bases outside gene matches: 8. Germline CDR1 and CDR2: ENHRY and SYGVKD. There are 14 residues in the CDR3. The CDR3 protein is CAISDPGGKDEAFF. The DNA of the CDR3 is TGTGCCATCAGTGATCCAGGGGGTAAGGATGAAGCTTTCTTT.

The chain has TRBV11-2 and TRBJ1-2, with D hard to call. This CDR3 is built from 15 residues. Trimming cost V 0 bases and J 4 bases, with 12 bases left between them. CDR1 is SGHAT, CDR2 FQNNGV, per germline. CDR3 bases: TGTGCCAGCAGCTTAGAGGCAGGAGACCTCTATGGCTACACCTTC. Its translation is CASSLEAGDLYGYTF.

The chain combines TRBV10-3 with TRBJ1-4; 7 bases fit TRBD1. Trimming removed 3 bases from V and 5 bases from J; junction bases left unmatched: 3. Germline assignment: CDR1 ENHRY and CDR2 SYGVKD. The CDR3 has 14 amino acids. The CDR3 spells CAISDTGDNEKLFF. In DNA, the CDR3 is TGTGCCATCAGTGATACAGGGGACAATGAAAAACTGTTTTTT.